Presented here are 23 T cell receptor beta chains from one specimen sequenced in a study of a mutant IDH1 vaccine in newly diagnosed glioma. These receptors have no identified antigens. Sequencing was performed with immunoSEQ multiplex PCR; in TCRdb, only in-frame clones are kept and a portion is missing. Of about 43,000 clones in the sample, roughly 83% were seen once. Time point of the sample: week 23, last vaccination. Every vaccination contained 300 ug of the mutant IDH1 20-mer peptide and was paired with topical imiquimod. The material was PBMCs, obtained from a glioma patient whose treatment included an IDH1 peptide vaccine. All receptors come from a young woman with glioma. Some clones in this sample may be carry-over from other donors' samples.

The V call is TRBV29-1, the J call TRBJ1-2; tentatively, D is TRBD1 (6 bases). CDR1 is SQVTM, CDR2 ANQGSEA, per germline. The CDR3 is 13 amino acids. Trimming stripped 4 bases from V and 4 bases from J, with 13 bases between. The CDR3 nucleotides read TGCAGCGTTGGAGGGGGGGTTGGCTATGGCTACACCTTC. Its translation: CSVGGGVGYGYTF. The whole variable domain, remainder taken from reference TRBV29-1 and TRBJ1-2, is SAVISQKPSRDICQRGTSLTIQCQVDSQVTMMFWYRQQPGQSLTLIATANQGSEATYESGFVIDKFPISRPNLTFSTLTVSNMSPEDSSIYLCSVGGGVGYGYTFGSGTRLTVV.

This clone has a single count. The chain carries TRBV4-2 and TRBJ1-4; a weak D match, TRBD1 (6 bases). Germline values: CDR1 LGHNA, CDR2 YNFKEQ. The ends were cut back, 2 bases at V and 6 bases at J, with 28 bases in the middle. The CDR3 runs to 20 residues. Written as DNA, the CDR3 is TGTGCCAGCAGCCAAACTTATTCGGCGCTCCAACCGACAGGAGATGAAAAACTGTTTTTT. It is translated as CASSQTYSALQPTGDEKLFF.

This clone was seen a handful of times. This chain links TRBV2 with TRBJ1-5; D is unresolved. The CDR3 is 13 amino acids. V was cut by 5 bases and J by 4 bases, with 9 bases left in between. CDR1 and CDR2 from the germline V gene are SNHLY and FYNNEI. The CDR3 loop is CASSTTQNQPQHF. The DNA of the CDR3 is TGTGCCAGCAGTACGACCCAGAATCAGCCCCAGCATTTT. The whole variable domain, filled in from reference TRBV2 and TRBJ1-5, reads EPEVTQTPSHQVTQMGQEVILRCVPISNHLYFYWYRQILGQKVEFLVSFYNNEISEKSEIFDDQFSVERPDGSNFTLKIRSTKLEDSAMYFCASSTTQNQPQHFGDGTRLSIL.

J is TRBJ2-3 and V is TRBV5-4, with D possibly called TRBD1 or TRBD2 (5 bases each). The length of the CDR3 is 15 residues. Trimming cost V 0 bases and J 0 bases, with 8 bases left between them. CDR1 and CDR2 (germline): SGHNT, YYREEE (reference sequence). CDR3 DNA sequence: TGTGCCAGCAGCTTGGATGGGGGTAGCACAGATACGCAGTATTTT. Encoded protein: CASSLDGGSTDTQYF.

This chain uses TRBV13 with TRBJ1-6; tentatively, D is TRBD1 (6 bases). This CDR3 spans 19 amino acids. Trimming pared 2 bases from V and 0 bases from J, leaving 17 bases between. The germline gives CDR1 PRHDT, CDR2 FYEKMQ (reference sequence). The CDR3 protein is CASSLFGTPSSSYNSPLHF. The CDR3, as DNA: TGTGCCAGCAGCTTATTCGGGACACCATCCTCCTCCTATAATTCACCCCTCCACTTT.

V gene TRBV7-8 combines with J gene TRBJ2-5, with D possibly being TRBD1 (5 bases). Trimming took off 1 base at V and 1 base at J, with 13 bases between the two ends. The CDR3 length is 16 residues. CDR1 SGHVS and CDR2 FQNEAQ come from the germline V gene. The DNA for the CDR3 is TGTGCCAGCAGCTTAGTCAGAATAAGGGGCCAAGAGACCCAGTACTTC. Protein product: CASSLVRIRGQETQYF.

In its sample, this clone was seen a few times. This chain links TRBV10-3 with TRBJ2-1, with TRBD2 matching over 9 bases. The CDR3 is 15 residues long. Germline values: CDR1 ENHRY, CDR2 SYGVKD. V lost 6 bases and J lost 4; bases outside the gene matches: 7. The CDR3, as DNA: TGTGCCATCAGCCCCCTTAGCGGGGGATACAATGAGCAGTTCTTC. Translation gives CAISPLSGGYNEQFF.

This chain connects TRBV5-4 to TRBJ2-5; D is unresolved. Germline-derived CDR1 and CDR2 are SGHNT and YYREEE (reference sequence). CDR3 length: 11 residues. V lost 2 bases, J lost 3 bases, and 2 bases lay in between. The CDR3 bases are TGTGCCAGCAGCTTCAAAGAGACCCAGTACTTC. It encodes CASSFKETQYF.

This clone was recorded a few times. V and J are TRBV9 and TRBJ1-5, with D unclear. With 5 bases removed from V and 3 bases from J, the gap between germline ends came to 12 bases. Per germline, CDR1 SGDLS and CDR2 YYNGEE. The CDR3 totals 14 residues. The CDR3 sequence is CASSGASSNQPQHF. CDR3 bases: TGTGCCAGCAGTGGAGCTTCCTCCAATCAGCCCCAGCATTTT.

V and J are TRBV28 and TRBJ1-1, with D possibly being TRBD1 (5 bases). Germline V gene lookup returns CDR1 MDHEN and CDR2 SYDVKM. V was shortened by 8 bases and J by 0 bases, with 13 bases between the two germline ends. The CDR3 is 14 amino acids. The DNA for the CDR3 is TGTGCCAGCGGGCAGGGACCAATGAACACTGAAGCTTTCTTT. This encodes CASGQGPMNTEAFF. The entire variable domain, with the rest obtained from reference TRBV28 and TRBJ1-1, is as follows: DVKVTQSSRYLVKRTGEKVFLECVQDMDHENMFWYRQDPGLGLRLIYFSYDVKMKEKGDIPEGYSVSREKKERFSLILESASTNQTSMYLCASGQGPMNTEAFFGQGTRLTVV.

This clone has a single count. V is TRBV10-3 and J is TRBJ2-3; unclear D gene. This CDR3 has 11 amino acids. The germline V gene has CDR1 ENHRY and CDR2 SYGVKD. V was trimmed by 10 bases and J by 4 bases, leaving 9 bases between them. CDR3 nucleotide sequence: TGTGCCACTTCGATGGCAGATACGCAGTATTTT. The encoded protein is CATSMADTQYF.

This clone showed up just once. The chain has TRBV19 and TRBJ2-7; TRBD2 matches at 8 bases. CDR1 LNHDA and CDR2 SQIVND come from the germline V gene (reference sequence). V gave up 5 bases and J gave up 6 bases; unmatched junction bases: 6. This CDR3 contains 13 residues. CDR3 sequence: CASSPRTSPEQYF. CDR3 nucleotide sequence: TGTGCCAGTAGTCCTAGGACTAGCCCCGAGCAGTACTTC.

This clone has just a few counts. The chain couples TRBV5-4 to TRBJ1-1, with D unresolved. With 2 bases removed from V and 4 bases from J, the gap between germline ends came to 9 bases. This CDR3 is built from 13 residues. The V gene's germline CDR1 is SGHNT and CDR2 YYREEE (reference sequence). The CDR3 loop reads CASSLSHRTEAFF. The CDR3 nucleotides read TGTGCCAGCAGCTTAAGTCATCGCACTGAAGCTTTCTTT.

V and J are TRBV9 and TRBJ2-7, with D unclear. V lost 0 bases and J 1 base, leaving 5 bases between the germline ends. The V gene's germline CDR1 is SGDLS and CDR2 YYNGEE. The CDR3 consists of 13 residues. The CDR3 DNA sequence: TGTGCCAGCAGCGTAGGGGCTTCCTACGAGCAGTACTTC. It translates to CASSVGASYEQYF.

The rearrangement links TRBV9 to TRBJ2-1; D gene ambiguous. V lost 4 bases to trimming and J lost 5 bases, with 10 bases between them. CDR3 length: 13 residues. From germline, CDR1 is SGDLS and CDR2 YYNGEE. The CDR3 is CASSRRYNNEQFF. In DNA, the CDR3 is TGTGCCAGCAGCCGCCGGTATAACAATGAGCAGTTCTTC.

The chain employs TRBV5-5 and TRBJ1-2; D gene ambiguous. V was shortened by 2 bases and J by 4 bases, with 9 bases between the two germline ends. This CDR3 has 13 amino acids. Per germline, CDR1 SGHKS and CDR2 YYEKEE (reference sequence). In DNA, the CDR3 is TGTGCCAGCAGCTTCGGAGGAACCTATGGCTACACCTTC. As protein: CASSFGGTYGYTF.

This clone was counted between two and nine times. The chain uses TRBV6-5 and TRBJ1-1, with TRBD1 identical over 8 bases. V dropped 4 bases and J dropped 0; count of bases not matched to a gene: 4. CDR3 length: 15 amino acids. Germline V gene lookup returns CDR1 MNHEY and CDR2 SVGAGI. The CDR3 loop is CASSSMDRVNTEAFF. CDR3 DNA sequence: TGTGCCAGCAGTTCCATGGACAGGGTGAACACTGAAGCTTTCTTT.

The chain carries TRBV5-1 and TRBJ2-7; TRBD1 matches at 9 bases. The trim removed 1 base at V and 1 base at J, leaving 6 bases unmatched. Germline V gene sequence: CDR1 SGHRS, CDR2 YFSETQ. This CDR3 region has 16 residues. CDR3 coding DNA: TGCGCCAGCAGCTTGAATTTAGGGACAGGGTCCTACGAGCAGTACTTC. Its protein product is CASSLNLGTGSYEQYF. Combining the CDR3 with reference TRBV5-1 and TRBJ2-7 gives the whole variable domain KAGVTQTPRYLIKTRGQQVTLSCSPISGHRSVSWYQQTPGQGLQFLFEYFSETQRNKGNFPGRFSGRQFSNSRSEMNVSTLELGDSALYLCASSLNLGTGSYEQYFGPGTRLTVT.

The CDR3 here is CASSLRDQGQFF. The CDR3 nucleotides read TGTGCCAGCAGCTTACGGGATCAAGGGCAGTTCTTC. The rearrangement uses TRBV2 and TRBJ2-1; a weak D match, TRBD2 (5 bases). This CDR3 is built from 12 residues. V was pared by 6 bases and J by 12 bases, with 15 bases between. Looked up from germline, CDR1 is SNHLY and CDR2 is FYNNEI.

This sequence joins TRBV6-1 and TRBJ1-5; D unclear. V was shortened by 4 bases and J by 3 bases, with 13 bases between the two germline ends. Germline assignment: CDR1 MNHNS and CDR2 SASEGT. The CDR3 length is 15 residues. CDR3 DNA sequence: TGTGCCAGCAGTGTGTCAGTCCCCTCCAATCAGCCCCAGCATTTT. Residues: CASSVSVPSNQPQHF.

This clone has a handful of counts. This chain joins TRBV28 and TRBJ1-1; 7 bases fit TRBD1. J lost 10 bases, V lost 6 bases, and 14 bases had no gene match. The germline CDR1 and CDR2 sequences are MDHEN and SYDVKM. The CDR3 consists of 14 residues. CDR3 DNA: TGTGCCAGCAGGGACCCCGGGACAGCCCACGGAGCTTTCTTT. Translation gives CASRDPGTAHGAFF.

The chain carries TRBV27 and TRBJ2-7; 8 bases are a match to TRBD2. This CDR3 comprises 12 residues. Germline CDR1 and CDR2: MNHEY and SMNVEV (reference sequence). Trimming cost V 5 bases and J 6 bases; bases outside gene matches: 3. This CDR3 reads CASSRGGLEQYF. The DNA for the CDR3 is TGTGCCAGCAGTCGGGGGGGACTCGAGCAGTACTTC.

This chain connects TRBV2 to TRBJ1-5; no firm D call. The CDR3 is 15 amino acids. Germline assignment: CDR1 SNHLY and CDR2 FYNNEI. V was trimmed by 5 bases and J by 0 bases, leaving 11 bases between them. CDR3 DNA: TGTGCCAGCAGTCAGGACTCTCATAGCAATCAGCCCCAGCATTTT. Encoded protein: CASSQDSHSNQPQHF.